Each of the 27 T cell receptor beta chains below was sequenced from the same sample in a study of Ad26.COV2.S vaccination and SARS-CoV-2 variants. Sequenced by immunoSEQ multiplex PCR; TCRdb stores in-frame clones only, minus some. Of more than 300,000 clones listed, about 87% are singletons. Specified treatment: about 20 received Ad26.COV2.S at low or high dose, single or two shots; 5 received placebo; per-sample allocation not given. Specimens were obtained on day 63 following the first vaccine or placebo injection. Sequenced here: peripheral blood, sampled in a trial of Ad26.COV2.S vaccine versus placebo. These TCRs come from a person aged 18-65 years who received the Ad26.COV2.S COVID-19 vaccine or a placebo.

This clone was detected a few times. V is TRBV6-2 or TRBV6-3 and J is TRBJ2-1; tentatively, D is TRBD2 (6 bases). The germline gives CDR1 MNHEY, CDR2 SVGEGT. Deletions cut 4 bases from V and 13 bases from J, with 20 bases between. There are 14 residues in the CDR3. CDR3 region: CASSSEWAEGQQFF. The CDR3, as DNA: TGTGCCAGCAGTTCAGAGTGGGCGGAGGGGCAACAGTTCTTC.

This chain uses TRBV11-2 with TRBJ1-1; D unclear. Germline CDR1 and CDR2: SGHAT and FQNNGV. Trimming left V 2 bases short and J 8 bases short, with 12 bases between. The CDR3 runs 13 residues. CDR3 nucleotides: TGTGCCAGCAGCTTACGAGACGTAGAAGAAGCTTTCTTT. It yields the protein CASSLRDVEEAFF.

V gene TRBV2 combines with J gene TRBJ1-1, with unresolved D. CDR3 length: 13 amino acids. Germline values: CDR1 SNHLY, CDR2 FYNNEI. V shed 5 bases and J shed 1 base, with 8 bases lying between them. This CDR3 is CASSLGQNTEAFF. CDR3 bases: TGTGCCAGCAGTCTTGGGCAGAACACTGAAGCTTTCTTT. Complete variable domain (other parts from reference TRBV2 and TRBJ1-1): EPEVTQTPSHQVTQMGQEVILRCVPISNHLYFYWYRQILGQKVEFLVSFYNNEISEKSEIFDDQFSVERPDGSNFTLKIRSTKLEDSAMYFCASSLGQNTEAFFGQGTRLTVV.

V gene TRBV4-3 combines with J gene TRBJ1-6, with D hard to call. There are 14 residues in the CDR3. Germline assignment: CDR1 LGHNA and CDR2 YSLEER. V was cut by 8 bases and J by 0 bases, with 8 bases left in between. CDR3 coding DNA: TGCGCCAGCTCCCTCCGCTCCTATAATTCACCCCTCCACTTT. Amino acid sequence: CASSLRSYNSPLHF.

V gene TRBV15 combines with J gene TRBJ2-5, with a weak D call TRBD1 (6 bases). CDR3 length equals 15 residues. Germline V gives CDR1 LNHNV, CDR2 YYDKDF (reference sequence). Trimming stripped 3 bases from V and 5 bases from J, with 16 bases between. The CDR3 DNA is TGTGCCACCAGCAGGACACAGGGATTGGGGGAGACCCAGTACTTC. The encoded protein is CATSRTQGLGETQYF.

V and J are TRBV7-2 and TRBJ1-1; D gene unclear. Per germline, CDR1 SGHTA and CDR2 FQGNSA. The ends were cut back, 4 bases at V and 2 bases at J, with 14 bases in the middle. The CDR3 totals 15 residues. This CDR3 reads CASSSRRTTNTEAFF. CDR3 DNA sequence: TGTGCCAGCAGCTCCCGGCGCACTACAAACACTGAAGCTTTCTTT. Full variable domain (missing parts from reference TRBV7-2 and TRBJ1-1): GAGVSQSPSNKVTEKGKDVELRCDPISGHTALYWYRQSLGQGLEFLIYFQGNSAPDKSGLPSDRFSAERTGGSVSTLTIQRTQQEDSAVYLCASSSRRTTNTEAFFGQGTRLTVV.

The V call is TRBV2, the J call TRBJ2-3; D is unclear. Germline CDR1 SNHLY, CDR2 FYNNEI. V was pared by 6 bases and J by 0 bases, with 10 bases between. The CDR3 spans 14 residues. The CDR3 loop reads CASRATSSTDTQYF. The CDR3 DNA reads TGTGCCAGCAGGGCGACGTCCAGCACAGATACGCAGTATTTT. Using reference TRBV2 and TRBJ2-3 for the parts outside the CDR3, the full variable domain is EPEVTQTPSHQVTQMGQEVILRCVPISNHLYFYWYRQILGQKVEFLVSFYNNEISEKSEIFDDQFSVERPDGSNFTLKIRSTKLEDSAMYFCASRATSSTDTQYFGPGTRLTVL.

This sequence joins TRBV19 and TRBJ2-7; 7 nucleotides align to TRBD1. J gave up 0 bases and V 5 bases, and 10 bases lay outside the gene matches. Germline CDR1 and CDR2: LNHDA and SQIVND (reference sequence). The CDR3 spans 16 residues. The CDR3 region is CASSVRRTGPSYEQYF. CDR3 in DNA: TGTGCCAGTAGTGTCCGCCGGACAGGTCCCTCCTACGAGCAGTACTTC. Complete variable domain (other parts from reference TRBV19 and TRBJ2-7): DGGITQSPKYLFRKEGQNVTLSCEQNLNHDAMYWYRQDPGQGLRLIYYSQIVNDFQKGDIAEGYSVSREKKESFPLTVTSAQKNPTAFYLCASSVRRTGPSYEQYFGPGTRLTVT.

The rearrangement uses TRBV7-3 and TRBJ1-2, with 7 bases lining up with TRBD1. This CDR3 contains 14 residues. Per germline, CDR1 SGHTA and CDR2 FQGTGA. With V trimmed by 4 bases and J by 8 bases, 10 bases remained unmatched. CDR3 in amino acids: CASSSSRQGDGYTF. In DNA, the CDR3 is TGTGCCAGCAGCTCCTCCCGACAGGGCGACGGCTACACCTTC.

This chain links TRBV19 with TRBJ1-5; unclear D gene. This CDR3 has 12 amino acids. The germline V gene has CDR1 LNHDA and CDR2 SQIVND (reference sequence). Trimming removed 2 bases from V and 5 bases from J, with 4 bases in between. CDR3 nucleotides: TGTGCCAGTAGTATAATGGATCAGCCCCAGCATTTT. Its protein product is CASSIMDQPQHF.

The chain carries TRBV3-1 (or the pseudogene TRBV3-2) and TRBJ1-2, with TRBD1 as a possible D gene (5 bases). The germline V gene encodes CDR1 LGHDT and CDR2 YNNKEL (reference sequence). Deletions cut 1 base from V and 4 bases from J, with 13 bases between. CDR3 length equals 15 residues. In DNA, the CDR3 is TGTGCCAGCAGCCAAGGTTCAGGGACTATCTATGGCTACACCTTC. Translating it yields CASSQGSGTIYGYTF.

As concerns this clone: No DNA is shown, since the ends of the CDR3 on it are uncertain; the CDR3 is the one TCRdb lists. The chain is built from TRBV21-1 and TRBJ1-5. TRBV21-1 is flagged as a pseudogene. The CDR3 has 15 residues if both end residues are counted. CDR3 in amino acids: CASLKFGRGNQPQHF.

This clone was seen ten or more times. The chain is built from TRBV9 and TRBJ2-7, with D unclear. The CDR3 sequence is 14 residues long. V gave up 0 bases and J gave up 0 bases, with 7 bases separating them. The germline CDR1 and CDR2 sequences are SGDLS and YYNGEE. DNA of the CDR3: TGTGCCAGCAGCGTAGGACCGAACTCCTACGAGCAGTACTTC. Protein sequence: CASSVGPNSYEQYF.

V gene TRBV5-1 combines with J gene TRBJ1-1; D ambiguous. Germline assignment: CDR1 SGHRS and CDR2 YFSETQ. Deletions cut 0 bases from V and 3 bases from J, with 9 bases between. CDR3 size: 14 residues. In DNA form, the CDR3 reads TGCGCCAGCAGCTTGGGCAGGCTTTACACTGAAGCTTTCTTT. It specifies CASSLGRLYTEAFF.

This chain uses TRBV5-6 with TRBJ1-6; possibly TRBD1 for D (5 bases). Deletions cut 3 bases from V and 8 bases from J, with 15 bases between. The CDR3 has 15 amino acids. Germline V gene sequence: CDR1 SGHDT, CDR2 YYEEEE. This CDR3 is CASSSSGRYDSPLHF. The CDR3 DNA sequence: TGTGCCAGCAGCTCCTCGGGACGGTATGATTCACCCCTCCACTTT.

This chain uses TRBV18 with TRBJ1-1; D is uncertain. The CDR3 covers 15 residues. V lost 1 base to trimming and J lost 4 bases, with 13 bases between them. CDR1 is KGHSH and CDR2 is LQKENI in the germline V gene. This CDR3 reads CASSPQEGISTEAFF. The DNA of the CDR3 is TGTGCCAGCTCACCACAAGAGGGTATTAGCACTGAAGCTTTCTTT.

The chain has TRBV6-1 and TRBJ1-1; TRBD1 matches at 8 bases. Germline V gene data show CDR1 as MNHNS and CDR2 as SASEGT. CDR3 length: 17 residues. V trimming: 4 bases; J trimming: 11 bases; junction bases outside the gene matches: 21. CDR3 region: CASSGTGTSETRLFAFF. The CDR3 DNA follows: TGTGCCAGCAGTGGGACAGGGACGTCTGAAACACGTTTGTTTGCTTTCTTT.

This chain joins TRBV5-4 and TRBJ2-2; 10 bases agree with TRBD2. The CDR3 consists of 18 residues. Per the germline V gene, CDR1 is SGHNT and CDR2 is YYREEE (reference sequence). J was trimmed by 4 bases and V by 0 bases; bases with no gene match: 9. The CDR3 region has the DNA TGTGCCAGCAGCTTGGGAACTAGCGGGGTTCACGGCACCGGGGAGCTGTTTTTT. It encodes CASSLGTSGVHGTGELFF.

The rearrangement links TRBV30 to TRBJ1-5, with a possible D match to TRBD1 (5 bases). V was shortened by 3 bases and J by 3 bases, with 9 bases between the two germline ends. Germline lookup yields CDR1 GTSNPN and CDR2 SVGIG (reference sequence). The CDR3 is 13 residues long. CDR3 residues: CAWRRGNNQPQHF. The CDR3 DNA is TGTGCCTGGAGAAGGGGCAACAATCAGCCCCAGCATTTT.

The chain has TRBV14 and TRBJ2-5; D gene ambiguous. V lost 1 base and J lost 5, with 5 bases in between. From germline, CDR1 is SGHDN and CDR2 FVKESK. This CDR3 region has 12 residues. The CDR3 region is CASSQGLETQYF. In DNA form, the CDR3 reads TGTGCCAGCAGCCAAGGACTTGAGACCCAGTACTTC.

This rearrangement joins TRBV7-3 to TRBJ1-2; TRBD1 might be the D (5 bases). CDR1 SGHTA and CDR2 FQGTGA come from the germline V gene. The CDR3 is made up of 13 amino acids. V was trimmed by 4 bases and J by 5 bases, leaving 11 bases between them. The CDR3: CASSSGTVYGYTF. The CDR3 nucleotides are TGTGCCAGCAGCTCCGGGACGGTTTATGGCTACACCTTC.

J is TRBJ1-2 and V is TRBV5-6; 9 bases match TRBD1. Germline V gives CDR1 SGHDT, CDR2 YYEEEE. The V segment lost 4 bases and the J segment 8 bases; nucleotides outside the gene matches: 12. This CDR3 region has 15 residues. This CDR3 reads CASSPWDRDYKGYTF. The CDR3 coding sequence is TGTGCCAGCAGCCCGTGGGACAGGGATTACAAAGGCTACACCTTC.

The V gene is TRBV6-1, the J gene TRBJ2-5; no firm D call. The CDR3 runs to 15 residues. CDR1 is MNHNS, CDR2 SASEGT, per germline. The V gene lost 2 bases and the J gene lost 5 bases, with 15 bases spanning the gap. The CDR3 region is CASSEQRVWSETQYF. The CDR3 DNA reads as TGTGCCAGCAGTGAACAAAGGGTTTGGTCGGAGACCCAGTACTTC.

The CDR3 sequence: CASSQDPSGGLVETQYF. CDR3 bases: TGCGCCAGCAGCCAAGATCCAAGCGGGGGACTAGTGGAGACCCAGTACTTC. J is TRBJ2-5 and V is TRBV4-3; 8 positions match TRBD2. The length of the CDR3 is 17 residues. V lost 0 bases to trimming and J lost 5 bases; unmatched junction nucleotides: 11. CDR1 and CDR2 from the germline V gene are LGHNA and YSLEER.

This clone was detected once. This chain links TRBV5-1 with TRBJ2-1; 11 positions agree with TRBD2. Per the germline V gene, CDR1 is SGHRS and CDR2 is YFSETQ. The CDR3 runs to 15 residues. Unmatched junction bases numbered 2, after V lost 0 bases and J lost 6 bases. The CDR3 sequence is CASSLVSGRGNEQFF. The CDR3 bases are TGCGCCAGCAGCTTGGTTAGCGGGAGGGGCAATGAGCAGTTCTTC.

The V gene is TRBV9, the J gene TRBJ2-3; 10 nucleotides line up with TRBD2. The V gene end was trimmed by 1 base and the J gene end by 6 bases; junction bases not matched to a gene: 8. Per germline, CDR1 SGDLS and CDR2 YYNGEE. The CDR3 runs 16 residues. CDR3 loop: CASSVISGGAGDTQYF. The DNA of the CDR3 is TGTGCCAGCAGCGTAATAAGCGGGGGGGCCGGTGATACGCAGTATTTT.

The chain uses TRBV7-3 and TRBJ2-1; weak D call: TRBD2 (5 bases). Looked up from germline, CDR1 is SGHTA and CDR2 is FQGTGA. This CDR3 comprises 13 residues. V lost 0 bases to trimming and J lost 9 bases, with 9 bases between them. Here the CDR3 DNA reads TGTGCCAGCAGCTTAACCCGGGAAGGTGAGCAGTTCTTC. It is translated as CASSLTREGEQFF.